This T cell receptor (beta chain) was recorded in a study of OX40 agonist ivuxolimab in advanced cancers. Using immunoSEQ multiplex PCR, the repertoire was profiled, and TCRdb retains in-frame clones only, with some absent. The sample carries about 100,000 clones, around 93% recorded once. This clone was observed a handful of times. The cohort excluded patients with autoimmune disease history or systemic immunosuppression. Blood got drawn at baseline, again on cycle 4 day 1, and then on cycle 7 day 1. Germline V gene sequence: CDR1 MDHEN, CDR2 SYDVKM. The junction had 6 bases not matched to a gene; V was cut back by 7 bases and J by 3 bases. The CDR3 covers 13 residues.

The sample here was CD4+ or CD8+ T cells sorted from blood, taken in a trial of the OX40 agonist ivuxolimab. The TCR comes from an adult with an advanced solid tumor such as melanoma, head and neck, liver or kidney cancer. The chain links TRBV28 to TRBJ2-7; 7 bases agree with TRBD2. The CDR3: CASTSGGFYEQYF. DNA of the CDR3: TGTGCCAGCACGTCGGGAGGTTTCTACGAGCAGTACTTC.